This TCR beta chain was sequenced for a study of T cells in Graves' hyperthyroidism and ophthalmopathy. Concerning this clonotype: Its specificity is unknown.

Trimming took 4 bases from V and 6 from J, leaving 28 bases between them. The CDR3 sequence is 18 residues long. Germline-derived CDR1 and CDR2 are MNHEY and SMNVEV (reference sequence). Active moderate-to-severe ophthalmopathy, Clinical Activity Score at least 3, NOSPECS at least 4, under 3 months' duration. Study-wide results and caveats: With a median lead of 6.5 months before onset, the model predicted ophthalmopathy.

Amplification yielded TCR beta CDR3 regions, with RNA transcripts as the source. HTBI primers drove first-round RT-PCR of the TCR CDR3. TCRdb used MiXCR to reprocess the multiplex PCR reads, holding one entry per CDR3 protein. The sample lists 550,000 to 600,000 distinct CDR3 sequences, 14% occurring once. This clonotype was obtained from a woman under 30 with Graves' ophthalmopathy. The sample comprised blood. The chain employs TRBV27 and TRBJ2-7; maybe TRBD2 (7 bases). The CDR3 reads CASSSPSWGGAGFGEQYF. In DNA, the CDR3 is TGTGCCAGCAGTTCACCCTCTTGGGGGGGGGCCGGGTTCGGCGAGCAGTACTTC.